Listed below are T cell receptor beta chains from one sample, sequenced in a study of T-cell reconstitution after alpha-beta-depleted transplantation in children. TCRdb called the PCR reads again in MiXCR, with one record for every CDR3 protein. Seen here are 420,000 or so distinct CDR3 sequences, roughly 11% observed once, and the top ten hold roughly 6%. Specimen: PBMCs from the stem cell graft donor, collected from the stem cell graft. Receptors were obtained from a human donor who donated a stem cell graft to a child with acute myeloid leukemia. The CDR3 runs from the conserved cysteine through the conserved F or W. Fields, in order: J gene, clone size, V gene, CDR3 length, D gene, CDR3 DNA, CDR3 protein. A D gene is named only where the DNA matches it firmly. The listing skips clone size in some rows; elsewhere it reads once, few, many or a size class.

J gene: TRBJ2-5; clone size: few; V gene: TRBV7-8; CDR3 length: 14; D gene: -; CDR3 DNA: TGTGCCAGCAGGAACAGAGGGCGGTTAGAGACCCAGTACTTC; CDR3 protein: CASRNRGRLETQYF
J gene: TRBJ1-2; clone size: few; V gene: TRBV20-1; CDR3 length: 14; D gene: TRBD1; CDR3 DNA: TGCAGTGCTTCTCGACAGGGAATCGACTATGGCTACACCTTC; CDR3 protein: CSASRQGIDYGYTF
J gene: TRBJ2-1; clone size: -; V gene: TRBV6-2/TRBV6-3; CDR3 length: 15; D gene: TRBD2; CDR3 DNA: TGTGCCAGCAGTTACCTGGCTAGCGGTGCATTTGAGCAGTTCTTC; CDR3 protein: CASSYLASGAFEQFF
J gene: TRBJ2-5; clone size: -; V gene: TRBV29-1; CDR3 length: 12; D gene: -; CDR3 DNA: TGCAGCGCACCGGGATCTCAAGAGACCCAGTACTTC; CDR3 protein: CSAPGSQETQYF
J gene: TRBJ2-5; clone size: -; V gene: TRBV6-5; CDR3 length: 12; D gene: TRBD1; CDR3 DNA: TGTGCCAGCACGACAGGGGCACAGACCCAGTACTTC; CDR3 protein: CASTTGAQTQYF
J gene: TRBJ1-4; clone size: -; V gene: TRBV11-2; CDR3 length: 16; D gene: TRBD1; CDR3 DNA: TGTGCCAGCAGCTTGAACCAGGGGGCAGGAGAGGAAAAACTGTTTTTT; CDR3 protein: CASSLNQGAGEEKLFF
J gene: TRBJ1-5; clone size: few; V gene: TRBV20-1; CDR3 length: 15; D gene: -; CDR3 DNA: TGCAGTGCTAGAGTCGATGGGACTAACAATCAGCCCCAGCATTTT; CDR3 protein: CSARVDGTNNQPQHF
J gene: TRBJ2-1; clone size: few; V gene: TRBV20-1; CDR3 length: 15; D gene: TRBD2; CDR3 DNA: TGCAGTGCTTGCCCAGCGGGGAGGTCCTACAATGAGCAGTTCTTC; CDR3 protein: CSACPAGRSYNEQFF
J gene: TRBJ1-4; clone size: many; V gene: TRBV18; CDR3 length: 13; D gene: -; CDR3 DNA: TGTGCCAGCTCACCAGGGGCTAATGAAAAACTGTTTTTT; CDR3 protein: CASSPGANEKLFF
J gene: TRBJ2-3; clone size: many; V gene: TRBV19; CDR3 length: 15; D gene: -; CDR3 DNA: TGTGCCAGTAGTATAACCGGGAGCGGCGCAGATACGCAGTATTTT; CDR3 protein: CASSITGSGADTQYF
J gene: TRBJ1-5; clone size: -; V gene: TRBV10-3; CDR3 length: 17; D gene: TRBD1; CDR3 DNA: TGTGCCATCAGTGAGCCCGGGACAGGTCGTTCCAATCAGCCCCAGCATTTT; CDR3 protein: CAISEPGTGRSNQPQHF
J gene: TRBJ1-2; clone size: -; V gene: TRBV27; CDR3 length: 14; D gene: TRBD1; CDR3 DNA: TGTGCCAGCAGTTTGACAGGGGTGGGTAACGGCTACACCTTC; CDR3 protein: CASSLTGVGNGYTF
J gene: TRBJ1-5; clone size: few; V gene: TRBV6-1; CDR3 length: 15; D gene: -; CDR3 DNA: TGTGCCAGCAGCCCCGGCGACAGACTCAATCAGCCCCAGCATTTT; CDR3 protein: CASSPGDRLNQPQHF
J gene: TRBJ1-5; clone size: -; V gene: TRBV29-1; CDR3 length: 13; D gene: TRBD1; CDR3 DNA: TGCAGCGTGGTGGGACAGGGCGATCAGCCCCAGCATTTT; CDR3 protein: CSVVGQGDQPQHF
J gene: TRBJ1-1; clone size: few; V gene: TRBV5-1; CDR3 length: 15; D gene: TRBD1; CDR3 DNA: TGCGCCAGCAGCTCCTCCGGGACAGCGAACACTGAAGCTTTCTTT; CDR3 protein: CASSSSGTANTEAFF
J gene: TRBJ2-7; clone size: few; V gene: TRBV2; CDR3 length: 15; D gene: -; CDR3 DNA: TGTGCCAGCAGTGAAAGGGGGGGACAGGTCTACGAGCAGTACTTC; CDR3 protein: CASSERGGQVYEQYF
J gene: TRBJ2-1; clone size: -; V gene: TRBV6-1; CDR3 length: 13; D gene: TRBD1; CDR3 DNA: TGTGCCAGCAGGGTACAGGGGGTGTCTGAGCAGTTCTTC; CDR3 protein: CASRVQGVSEQFF
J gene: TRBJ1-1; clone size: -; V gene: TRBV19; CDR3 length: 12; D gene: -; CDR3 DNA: TGTGCCAGTAGTATTGACAGGACTGAAGCTTTCTTT; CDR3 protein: CASSIDRTEAFF
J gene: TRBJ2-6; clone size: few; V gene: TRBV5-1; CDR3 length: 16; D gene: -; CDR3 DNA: TGCGCCAGCTGGGACATTAGAACCTCTGGGGCCAACGTCCTGACTTTC; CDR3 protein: CASWDIRTSGANVLTF
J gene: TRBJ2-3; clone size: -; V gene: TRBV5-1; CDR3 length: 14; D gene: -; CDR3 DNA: TGCGCCAGCAGCTTGGAGGGCGACACAGATACGCAGTATTTT; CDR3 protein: CASSLEGDTDTQYF
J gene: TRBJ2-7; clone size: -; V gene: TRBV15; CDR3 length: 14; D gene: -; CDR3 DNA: TGTGCCACCAGCGGAGGACTGGAAGCCCTCGAGCAGTACTTC; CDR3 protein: CATSGGLEALEQYF
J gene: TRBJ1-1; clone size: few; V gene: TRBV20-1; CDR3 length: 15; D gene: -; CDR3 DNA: TGCAGTGCCCAGACTAGGTCCAGCCGGAACACTGAAGCTTTCTTT; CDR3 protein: CSAQTRSSRNTEAFF
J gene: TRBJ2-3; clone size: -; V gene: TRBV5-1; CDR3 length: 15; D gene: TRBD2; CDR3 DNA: TGCGCCAGCAGCTTGGTTCGGGGGGACACAGATACGCAGTATTTT; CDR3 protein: CASSLVRGDTDTQYF
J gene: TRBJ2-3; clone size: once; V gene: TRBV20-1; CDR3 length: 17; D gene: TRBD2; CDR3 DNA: TGCTGCGCTAGAGATCTCGGGAGCGGGATTAGCACAGATACGCAGTATTTT; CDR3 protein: CCARDLGSGISTDTQYF
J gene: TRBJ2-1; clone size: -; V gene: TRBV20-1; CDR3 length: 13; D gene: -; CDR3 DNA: TGCAGTGCTAGCCCCACTAGTTGGGATGAGCAGTTCTTC; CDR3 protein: CSASPTSWDEQFF
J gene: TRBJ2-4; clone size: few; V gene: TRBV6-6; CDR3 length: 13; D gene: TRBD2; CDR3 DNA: TGTGCCAGCAGCGGACCTAGCGGTGACATTCAGTACTTC; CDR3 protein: CASSGPSGDIQYF
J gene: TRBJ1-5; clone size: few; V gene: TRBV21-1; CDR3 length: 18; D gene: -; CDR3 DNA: TGTGCCAGCAGCAAAGCGACAGGGGGACGGAAGAGCAATCAGCCCCAGCATTTT; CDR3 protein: CASSKATGGRKSNQPQHF
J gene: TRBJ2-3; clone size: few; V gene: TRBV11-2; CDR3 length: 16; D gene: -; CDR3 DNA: TGTGCCAGCAGCATCCGAGGAGGGCTTGACACAGATACGCAGTATTTT; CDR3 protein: CASSIRGGLDTDTQYF
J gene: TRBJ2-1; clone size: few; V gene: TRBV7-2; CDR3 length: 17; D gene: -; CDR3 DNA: TGTGCCAGCAGCCGCCAAGCCTCTTACGGGGACTACAATGAGCAGTTCTTC; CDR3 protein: CASSRQASYGDYNEQFF
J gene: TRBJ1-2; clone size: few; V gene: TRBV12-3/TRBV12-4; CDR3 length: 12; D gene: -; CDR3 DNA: TGTGCCAGCAGTAACAGGGTTCGTGGCTACACCTTC; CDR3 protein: CASSNRVRGYTF
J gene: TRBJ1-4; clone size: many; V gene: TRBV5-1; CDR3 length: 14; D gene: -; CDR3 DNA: TGCGCCAGCAGCTTGGTTGCAACAGCCGAAAAACTGTTTTTT; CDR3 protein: CASSLVATAEKLFF
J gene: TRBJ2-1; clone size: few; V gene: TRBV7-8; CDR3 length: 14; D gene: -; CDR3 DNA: TGTGCCAGCAGCTTTGATGGCCAGGGAGGTGAGCAGTTCTTC; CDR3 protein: CASSFDGQGGEQFF
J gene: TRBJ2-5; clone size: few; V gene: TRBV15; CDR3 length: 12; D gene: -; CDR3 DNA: TGTGCCACCAGCGCCGACCAAGAGACCCAGTACTTC; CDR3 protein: CATSADQETQYF
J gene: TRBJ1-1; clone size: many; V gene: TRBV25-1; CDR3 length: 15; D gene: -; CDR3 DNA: TGTGCCAGCAATGGGAGGCAGGGTATCAACACTGAAGCTTTCTTT; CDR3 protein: CASNGRQGINTEAFF
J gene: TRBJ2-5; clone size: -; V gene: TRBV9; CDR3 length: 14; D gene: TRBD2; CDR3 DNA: TGTGCCAGCAATAGCGGGGGGGACCAAGAGACCCAGTACTTC; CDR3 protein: CASNSGGDQETQYF
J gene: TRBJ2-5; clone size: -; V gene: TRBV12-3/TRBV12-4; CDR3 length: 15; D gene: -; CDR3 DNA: TGTGCCAGCAGTTTAGCGCGAGGGTTCCGGGAGACCCAGTACTTC; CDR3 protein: CASSLARGFRETQYF
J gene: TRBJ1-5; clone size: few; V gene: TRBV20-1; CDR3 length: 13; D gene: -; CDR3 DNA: TGCAGTGCTACTCAGGGAGGCAATCAGCCCCAGCATTTT; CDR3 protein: CSATQGGNQPQHF
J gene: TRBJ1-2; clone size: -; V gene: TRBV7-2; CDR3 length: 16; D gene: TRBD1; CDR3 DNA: TGTGCCAGCAGCGGCCGCGGACAGGGGGGCTCATATGGCTACACCTTC; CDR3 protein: CASSGRGQGGSYGYTF
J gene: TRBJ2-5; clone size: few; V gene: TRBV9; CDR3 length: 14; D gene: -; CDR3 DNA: TGTGCCAGCAGCGTAGCCATGGGAGGAGAGACCCAGTACTTC; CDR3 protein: CASSVAMGGETQYF
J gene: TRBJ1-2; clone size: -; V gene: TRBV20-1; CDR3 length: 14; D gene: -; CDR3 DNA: TGCAGTGCTAGCAGACAGAGCTCTAACTATGGCTACACCTTC; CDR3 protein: CSASRQSSNYGYTF
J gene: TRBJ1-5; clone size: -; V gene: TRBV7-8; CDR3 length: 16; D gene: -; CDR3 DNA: TGTGCCAGCAGCGAAAGCCAAAGGGACACCAATCAGCCCCAGCATTTT; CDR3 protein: CASSESQRDTNQPQHF
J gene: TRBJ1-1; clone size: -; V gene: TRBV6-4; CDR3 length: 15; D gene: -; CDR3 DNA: TGTGCCGCGGGGGGCGACGGGACCAGAAACACTGAAGCTTTCTTT; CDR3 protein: CAAGGDGTRNTEAFF
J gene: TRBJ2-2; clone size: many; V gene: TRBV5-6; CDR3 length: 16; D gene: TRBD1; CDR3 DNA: TGTGCCAGCAGCTTGGAGGGACAGGGGAGCACCGGGGAGCTGTTTTTT; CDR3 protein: CASSLEGQGSTGELFF
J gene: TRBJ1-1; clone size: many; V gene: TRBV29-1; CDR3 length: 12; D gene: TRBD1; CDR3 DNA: TGCAGCGTTGGGGACAGGAACACTGAAGCTTTCTTT; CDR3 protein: CSVGDRNTEAFF
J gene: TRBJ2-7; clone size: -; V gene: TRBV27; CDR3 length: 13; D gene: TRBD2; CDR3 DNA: TGTGCCAGCAGTGTCCAGCGGGAGTGGGAGCAGTACTTC; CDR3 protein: CASSVQREWEQYF
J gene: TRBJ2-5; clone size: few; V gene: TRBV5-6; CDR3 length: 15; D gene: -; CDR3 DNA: TGTGCCAGCAGCTCAACCCCCCTAGGACAAGAGACCCAGTACTTC; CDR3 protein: CASSSTPLGQETQYF
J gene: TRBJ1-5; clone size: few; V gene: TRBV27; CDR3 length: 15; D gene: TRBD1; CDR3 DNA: TGTGCCAGCAGTTTAGTAGCAGGGGGGCATCAGCCCCAGCATTTT; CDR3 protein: CASSLVAGGHQPQHF
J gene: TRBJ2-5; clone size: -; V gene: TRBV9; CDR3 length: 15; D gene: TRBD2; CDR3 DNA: TGTGCCAGCAGCGCGGGGACTAGCACCCTTGAGACCCAGTACTTC; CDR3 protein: CASSAGTSTLETQYF
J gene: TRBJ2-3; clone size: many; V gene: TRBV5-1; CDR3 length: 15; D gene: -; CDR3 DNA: TGCGCCAGCAGCTTGGACTCAGGGGTGAGGAATACGCAGTATTTT; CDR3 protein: CASSLDSGVRNTQYF
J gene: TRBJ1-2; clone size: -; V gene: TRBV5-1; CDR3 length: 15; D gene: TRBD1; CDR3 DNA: TGCGCCAGCAGCTTACGGACAGGGGTGGACTATGGCTACACCTTC; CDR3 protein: CASSLRTGVDYGYTF
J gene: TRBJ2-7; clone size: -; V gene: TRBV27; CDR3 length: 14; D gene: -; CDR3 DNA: TGTGCCAGCAGTTTATCAGGGGTTGCCTACGAGCAGTACTTC; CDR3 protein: CASSLSGVAYEQYF
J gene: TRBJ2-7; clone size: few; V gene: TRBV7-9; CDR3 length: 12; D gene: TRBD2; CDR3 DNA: TGTGCCAGCGGGGGGGAAGGCTACGAGCAGTACTTC; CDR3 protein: CASGGEGYEQYF
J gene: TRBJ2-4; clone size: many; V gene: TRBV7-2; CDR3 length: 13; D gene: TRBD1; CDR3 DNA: TGTGCCAGCAGCCAAGGACAGGGCAACATTCAGTACTTC; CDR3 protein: CASSQGQGNIQYF
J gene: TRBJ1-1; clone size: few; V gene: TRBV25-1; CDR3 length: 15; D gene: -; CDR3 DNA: TGTGCCAGCAGTGAATATCGGGGCATGGACACTGAAGCTTTCTTT; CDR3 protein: CASSEYRGMDTEAFF